A single T cell receptor (beta chain) is shown here with its context. Its antigen is still unknown. These data originate in a study of OX40 agonist ivuxolimab in advanced cancers. Study overall: Partial responses occurred in three patients (one hepatocellular carcinoma, two cutaneous melanoma). Study results and limitations: Clonal expansion from baseline to week 6 occurred in both CD4+ and CD8+ T cells.

Generated by immunoSEQ multiplex PCR, the TCRdb table keeps only in-frame clones and is missing some. The table has about 19,000 clones, about four fifths seen once. This CDR3 region has 12 residues. The V end was cut by 0 bases, the J end by 10 bases, with 7 bases between. CDR1 and CDR2 (germline): SGHRS, YFSETQ. The sampling schedule covered blood at baseline, cycle 4 day 1, and cycle 7 day 1. The chain combines TRBV5-1 with TRBJ2-2; D is perhaps TRBD2 (5 bases). Sequenced material: CD4+ or CD8+ T cells sorted from blood, taken in a trial of the OX40 agonist ivuxolimab. The receptor comes from an adult with an advanced solid tumor such as melanoma, head and neck, liver or kidney cancer. The chain's CDR3 is CASSLGSEELFF. As DNA, the CDR3 is TGCGCCAGCAGCTTGGGTAGCGAGGAGCTGTTTTTT.